The T cell receptor beta chain described here comes from a study of blood T cell repertoires in COVID-19. Study context: Collection of acute and convalescent COVID-19 samples took place in the United States, Italy and Spain.

The authors' processing: Estimation of nucleated cell counts was performed using reference gene primer amplification. Using immunoSEQ multiplex PCR, the repertoire was profiled, and TCRdb retains in-frame clones only, with some absent. The DNA gave D and trimming, while V, J and clone size come from that table. Found here are 200,000 to 250,000 clones, 80% to 85% of them singletons; the top ten hold roughly 4.6%. For this clone: One junction end does not reproduce the germline sequence, and a read error may be involved.

The sequencing input was peripheral blood. The sequence was collected from a woman between 55 and 75 years old who had recovered from COVID-19.

The CDR3 nucleotides read TGTGCCAGTAGTATAGGCGCGGCTCCCCAAGTCTTC. As protein: CASSIGAAPQVF. The chain employs TRBV19 and TRBJ2-1; D gene uncertain. In germline, CDR1 is LNHDA, CDR2 SQIVND (reference sequence). The CDR3 is 12 residues long.